This TCR beta chain was sequenced during a study of cytomegalovirus exposure and HLA in healthy donors. Study findings and constraints: Usually a TCR sequence was rare, but some public TCRs were found in many donors. Compared with the approximately 670-donor mean, an Asian-associated ancestry cluster reportedly had fewer N-insertions, according to a later analysis. It was assumed in the presence/absence analyses that sequencing depth was roughly uniform across donors.

V lost 0 bases, J lost 7 bases, and 5 bases stayed unmatched. The germline gives CDR1 LGHNA, CDR2 YSLEER. CDR3 length equals 16 residues. This clone is medium-sized. Its antigen is as yet unknown. PCR amplification relied on 60 Vbeta primers (plus 13 Jbeta primers). Measured with immunoSEQ multiplex PCR; TCRdb has only the in-frame clones, and not every one. The table shows around 38,000 clones, with about 66% occurring only once. The sequencing sample was made of PBMCs. The TCR comes from a man aged 50 to 59 in good health and CMV-seropositive. This rearrangement joins TRBV4-3 to TRBJ1-4, with 10 bases fitting TRBD1. This CDR3 is CASSQDRGQGVEKLFF. In DNA form, the CDR3 reads TGCGCCAGCAGCCAAGATCGCGGACAGGGGGTTGAAAAACTGTTTTTT.